This T cell receptor (beta chain) was identified in a study of blood T cells in healthy people across ages. Regarding the study as a whole: Higher naive T cell percentage went strongly together with higher TCR beta diversity.

This clonotype came up once. Its specificity is not known. Given a much more abundant clone one base away, this may be a read error. CDR1 is KGHDR and CDR2 is SFDVKD in the germline V gene. Deletions cut 4 bases from V and 6 bases from J, with 8 bases between. The CDR3 consists of 12 residues. Each donor gave 9.5 to 10 milliliters of peripheral blood. PBMCs, at least 7 million per sample, were isolated. Together with a sample-barcoded 5' primer, a J-beta primer mix was included in a second PCR lasting roughly 6 to 12 cycles. A single record per CDR3 protein comes from TCRdb applying MiXCR to the 5' RACE reads. Of around 1.1 million distinct CDR3 sequences in the sample, 35% to 40% were seen once.

This chain connects TRBV24-1 to TRBJ1-2, with D uncertain. The receptor's source is a man between 18 and 29 years old in good health. Specimen: blood. Written as DNA, the CDR3 is TGTGCCACCAGTGAGGGAGCAGATGGCTACACCTTC. This sequence encodes CATSEGADGYTF.